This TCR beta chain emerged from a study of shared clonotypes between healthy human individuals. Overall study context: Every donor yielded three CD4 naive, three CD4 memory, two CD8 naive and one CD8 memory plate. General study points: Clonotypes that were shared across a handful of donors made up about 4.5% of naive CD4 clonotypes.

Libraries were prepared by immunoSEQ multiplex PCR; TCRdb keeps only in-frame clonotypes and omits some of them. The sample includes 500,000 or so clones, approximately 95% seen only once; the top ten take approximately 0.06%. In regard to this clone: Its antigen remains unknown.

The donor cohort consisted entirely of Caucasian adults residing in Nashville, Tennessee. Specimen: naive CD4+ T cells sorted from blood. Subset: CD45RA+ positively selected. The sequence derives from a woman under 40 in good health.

This CDR3 is CASSQVLAGGETQYF. CDR3 nucleotides: TGCGCCAGCAGCCAAGTTCTGGCGGGAGGAGAGACCCAGTACTTC. This rearrangement joins TRBV4-1 to TRBJ2-5; 8 nucleotides match TRBD2. V lost 1 base, J lost 4 bases, and 5 bases stayed unmatched. This CDR3 comprises 15 residues. Germline CDR1 and CDR2: MGHRA and YSYEKL.